This T cell receptor beta chain was profiled in a study of shared clonotypes between healthy human individuals. Clones were read by immunoSEQ multiplex PCR, and TCRdb kept only the in-frame ones, dropping some. The data hold about 1.5 million clones, with roughly 95% observed a single time. The germline CDR1 and CDR2 sequences are SGHRS and YFSETQ. Trimming left V 1 base short and J 7 bases short, with 14 bases between. The CDR3 loop spans 14 amino acids. J is TRBJ1-1 and V is TRBV5-1; tentative D call: TRBD1 (6 bases). Sequencing was done on a sample of naive CD4+ T cells sorted from blood. The sample's subset: CD45RA+ positively selected. The sequence was obtained from a man aged 30-40 years in good health. In nucleotides, the CDR3 is TGCGCCAGCAGCTTGAAAACAGGGCAAAGTGAAGCTTTCTTT. It specifies CASSLKTGQSEAFF.